These 2 T cell receptor beta chains came from one sample sequenced in a study of CD8+ T cells in alopecia areata. The sample's treatment: oral pan-JAK inhibitor, 5-10 mg twice daily. As the sequencing template, cDNA was produced by extracting RNA and reverse transcribing it. Only in-frame clones appear in the TCRdb table, and some are missing; sequencing was by immunoSEQ multiplex PCR. Of some 190,000 clones detected, around 56% appear once; the ten largest clones hold 0.65% to 0.7%. The sample in question was CD4+ T cells sorted from blood, obtained at week 4, from a patient treated with tofacitinib. Receptor source: a human donor with alopecia areata.

This sequence joins TRBV11-2 and TRBJ2-5; the D gene is possibly TRBD1 (5 bases). Per the germline V gene, CDR1 is SGHAT and CDR2 is FQNNGV. With 0 bases removed from V and 2 bases from J, the gap between germline ends came to 10 bases. CDR3 length: 15 residues. The CDR3 region has the DNA TGTGCCAGCAGCTTAGATCCCTACAGGCAAGAGACCCAGTACTTC. Its translation: CASSLDPYRQETQYF.

This chain joins TRBV10-3 and TRBJ2-7; D is undetermined. Trimming pared 6 bases from V and 0 bases from J, leaving 6 bases between. The CDR3 runs 12 residues. Germline CDR1 ENHRY, CDR2 SYGVKD. CDR3 DNA sequence: TGTGCCATCAGCGGCCTCTCCTACGAGCAGTACTTC. This sequence encodes CAISGLSYEQYF.